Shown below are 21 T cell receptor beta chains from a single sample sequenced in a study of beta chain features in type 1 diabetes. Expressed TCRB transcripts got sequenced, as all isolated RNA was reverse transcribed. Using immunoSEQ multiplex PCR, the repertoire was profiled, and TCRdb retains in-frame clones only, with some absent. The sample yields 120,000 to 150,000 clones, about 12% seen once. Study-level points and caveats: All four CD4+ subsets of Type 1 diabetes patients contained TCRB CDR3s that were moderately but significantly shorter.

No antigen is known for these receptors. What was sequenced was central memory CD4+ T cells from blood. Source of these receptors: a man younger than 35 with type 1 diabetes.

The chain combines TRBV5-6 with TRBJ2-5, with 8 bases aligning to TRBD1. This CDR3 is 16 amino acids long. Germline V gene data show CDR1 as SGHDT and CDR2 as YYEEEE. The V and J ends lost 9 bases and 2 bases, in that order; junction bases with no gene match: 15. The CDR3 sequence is CATREAGTGSQETQYF. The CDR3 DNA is TGTGCCACCAGAGAAGCCGGGACAGGCTCACAAGAGACCCAGTACTTC.

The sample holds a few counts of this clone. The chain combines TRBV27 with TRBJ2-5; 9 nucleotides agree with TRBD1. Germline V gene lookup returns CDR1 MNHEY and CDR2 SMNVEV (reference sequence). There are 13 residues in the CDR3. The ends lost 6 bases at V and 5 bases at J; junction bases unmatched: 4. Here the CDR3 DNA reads TGTGCCAGCAGGTTGACAGGGGGGGAGACCCAGTACTTC. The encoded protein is CASRLTGGETQYF.

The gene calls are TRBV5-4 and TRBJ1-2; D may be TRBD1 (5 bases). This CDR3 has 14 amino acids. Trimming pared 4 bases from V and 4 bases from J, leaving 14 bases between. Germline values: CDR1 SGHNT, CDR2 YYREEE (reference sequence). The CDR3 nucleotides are TGTGCCAGCAGCACCGGTCAGGGACTCTATGGCTACACCTTC. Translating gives CASSTGQGLYGYTF.

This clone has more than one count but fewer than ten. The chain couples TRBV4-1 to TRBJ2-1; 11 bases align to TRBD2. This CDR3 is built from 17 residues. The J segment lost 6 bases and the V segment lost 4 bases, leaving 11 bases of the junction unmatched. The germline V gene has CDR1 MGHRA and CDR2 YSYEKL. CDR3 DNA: TGCGCCAGCAGCCGGGGTAGCGGGGGGGCGAGAGCCAATGAGCAGTTCTTC. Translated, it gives CASSRGSGGARANEQFF.

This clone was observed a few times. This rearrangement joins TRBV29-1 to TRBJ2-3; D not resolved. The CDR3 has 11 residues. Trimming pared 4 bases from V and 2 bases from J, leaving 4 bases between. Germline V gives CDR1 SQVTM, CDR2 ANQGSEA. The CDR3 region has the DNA TGCAGCGTTGGGACCACAGATACGCAGTATTTT. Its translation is CSVGTTDTQYF.

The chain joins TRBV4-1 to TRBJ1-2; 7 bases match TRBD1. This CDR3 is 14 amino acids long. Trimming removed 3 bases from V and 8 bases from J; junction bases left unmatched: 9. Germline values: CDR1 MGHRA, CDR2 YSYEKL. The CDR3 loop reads CASSQADRAGGYTF. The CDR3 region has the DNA TGCGCCAGCAGCCAGGCCGACAGGGCCGGAGGCTACACCTTC.

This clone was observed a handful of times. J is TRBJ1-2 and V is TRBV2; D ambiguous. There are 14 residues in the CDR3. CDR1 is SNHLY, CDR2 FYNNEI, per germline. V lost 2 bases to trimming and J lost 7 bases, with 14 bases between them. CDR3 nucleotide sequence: TGTGCCAGCAGTGAAAACATCATAGGAGGTGGCTACACCTTC. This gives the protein CASSENIIGGGYTF.

The chain's CDR3 is CASSRYFTDTQYF. The CDR3 DNA sequence: TGTGCCAGCAGCAGATACTTCACAGATACGCAGTATTTT. The genes are TRBV5-4 and TRBJ2-3; D gene uncertain. The length of the CDR3 is 13 residues. CDR1 and CDR2 (germline): SGHNT, YYREEE (reference sequence). V gave up 4 bases and J gave up 2 bases, with 8 bases separating them.

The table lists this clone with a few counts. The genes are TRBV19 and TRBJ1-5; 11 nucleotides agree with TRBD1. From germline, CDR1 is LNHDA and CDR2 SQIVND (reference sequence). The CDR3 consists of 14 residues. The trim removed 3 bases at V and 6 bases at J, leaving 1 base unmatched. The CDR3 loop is CASSMGQGGQPQHF. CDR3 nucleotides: TGTGCCAGTAGTATGGGACAGGGGGGTCAGCCCCAGCATTTT.

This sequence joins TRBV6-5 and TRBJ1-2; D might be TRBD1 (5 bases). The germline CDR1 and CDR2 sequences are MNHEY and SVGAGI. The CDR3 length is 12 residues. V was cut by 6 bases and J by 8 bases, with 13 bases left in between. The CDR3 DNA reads TGTGCCAGCAGGAGTCCAGGGTACGGCTACACCTTC. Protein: CASRSPGYGYTF.

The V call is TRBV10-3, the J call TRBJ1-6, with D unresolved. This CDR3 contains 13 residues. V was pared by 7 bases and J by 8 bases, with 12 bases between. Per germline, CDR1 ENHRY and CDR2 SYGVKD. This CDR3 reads CAITGQIDSPLHF. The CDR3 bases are TGTGCCATCACCGGGCAGATTGATTCACCCCTCCACTTT.

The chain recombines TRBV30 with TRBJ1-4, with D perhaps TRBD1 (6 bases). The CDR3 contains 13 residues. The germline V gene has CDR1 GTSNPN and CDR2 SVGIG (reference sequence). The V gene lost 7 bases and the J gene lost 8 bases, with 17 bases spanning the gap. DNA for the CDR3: TGTGCCTCGAAAGGGGGGCTTGGGGAAAAACTGTTTTTT. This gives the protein CASKGGLGEKLFF.

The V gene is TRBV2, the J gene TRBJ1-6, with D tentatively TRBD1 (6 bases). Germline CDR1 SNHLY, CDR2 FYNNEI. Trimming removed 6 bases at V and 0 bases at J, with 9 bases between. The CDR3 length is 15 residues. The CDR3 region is CASSKQGSYNSPLHF. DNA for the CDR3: TGTGCCAGCAGCAAACAGGGCTCCTATAATTCACCCCTCCACTTT.

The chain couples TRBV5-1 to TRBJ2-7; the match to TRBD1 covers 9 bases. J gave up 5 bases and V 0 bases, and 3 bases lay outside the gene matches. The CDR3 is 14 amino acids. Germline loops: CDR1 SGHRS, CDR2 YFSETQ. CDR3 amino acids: CASSLEQGAHEQYF. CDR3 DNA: TGCGCCAGCAGCTTGGAACAGGGGGCCCACGAGCAGTACTTC. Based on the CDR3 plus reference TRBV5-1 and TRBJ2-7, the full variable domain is KAGVTQTPRYLIKTRGQQVTLSCSPISGHRSVSWYQQTPGQGLQFLFEYFSETQRNKGNFPGRFSGRQFSNSRSEMNVSTLELGDSALYLCASSLEQGAHEQYFGPGTRLTVT.

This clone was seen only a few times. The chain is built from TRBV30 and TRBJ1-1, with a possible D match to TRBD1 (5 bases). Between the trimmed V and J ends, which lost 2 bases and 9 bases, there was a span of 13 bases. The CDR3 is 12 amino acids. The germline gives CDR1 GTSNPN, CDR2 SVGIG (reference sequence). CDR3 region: CAWSSGEGKAFF. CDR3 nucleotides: TGTGCCTGGAGTTCGGGGGAAGGGAAAGCTTTCTTT.

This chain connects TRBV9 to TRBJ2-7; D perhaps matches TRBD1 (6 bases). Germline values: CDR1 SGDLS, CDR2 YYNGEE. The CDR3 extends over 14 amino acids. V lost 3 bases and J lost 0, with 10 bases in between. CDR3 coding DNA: TGTGCCAGCAGCGATCGGGACAACTCCTACGAGCAGTACTTC. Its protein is CASSDRDNSYEQYF.

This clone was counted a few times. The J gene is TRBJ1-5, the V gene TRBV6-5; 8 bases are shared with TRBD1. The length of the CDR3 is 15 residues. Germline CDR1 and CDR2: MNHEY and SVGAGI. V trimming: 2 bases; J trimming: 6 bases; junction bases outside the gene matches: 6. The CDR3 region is CASSYTQGGSQPQHF. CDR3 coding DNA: TGTGCCAGCAGTTACACACAGGGGGGGAGTCAGCCCCAGCATTTT.

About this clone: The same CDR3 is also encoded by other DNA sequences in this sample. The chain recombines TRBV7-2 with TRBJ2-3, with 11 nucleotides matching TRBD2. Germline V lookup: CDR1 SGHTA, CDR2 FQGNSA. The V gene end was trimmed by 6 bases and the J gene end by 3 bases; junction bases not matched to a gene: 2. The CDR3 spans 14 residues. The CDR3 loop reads CASRGLAVTDTQYF. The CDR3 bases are TGTGCCAGCAGGGGACTAGCGGTTACAGATACGCAGTATTTT.

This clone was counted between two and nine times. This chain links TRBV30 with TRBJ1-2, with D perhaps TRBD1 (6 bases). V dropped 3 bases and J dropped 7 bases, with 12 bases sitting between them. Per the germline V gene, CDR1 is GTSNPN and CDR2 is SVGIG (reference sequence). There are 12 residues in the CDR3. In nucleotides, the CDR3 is TGTGCCTGGAGGCAGGGGAGTTCTGGCTACACCTTC. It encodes CAWRQGSSGYTF.

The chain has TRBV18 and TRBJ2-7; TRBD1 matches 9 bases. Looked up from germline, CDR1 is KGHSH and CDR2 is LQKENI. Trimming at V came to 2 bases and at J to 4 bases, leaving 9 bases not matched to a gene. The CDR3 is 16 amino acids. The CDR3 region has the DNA TGTGCCAGCTCACCAGCTAACAGGGGGCGAGCTTACGAGCAGTACTTC. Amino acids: CASSPANRGRAYEQYF.

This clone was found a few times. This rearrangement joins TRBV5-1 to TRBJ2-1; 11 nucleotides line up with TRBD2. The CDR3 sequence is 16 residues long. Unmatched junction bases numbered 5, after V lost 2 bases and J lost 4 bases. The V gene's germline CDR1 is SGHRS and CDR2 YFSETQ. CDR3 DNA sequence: TGCGCCAGCAGCTTACTGACTAGCGGGGCTTACAATGAGCAGTTCTTC. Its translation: CASSLLTSGAYNEQFF.